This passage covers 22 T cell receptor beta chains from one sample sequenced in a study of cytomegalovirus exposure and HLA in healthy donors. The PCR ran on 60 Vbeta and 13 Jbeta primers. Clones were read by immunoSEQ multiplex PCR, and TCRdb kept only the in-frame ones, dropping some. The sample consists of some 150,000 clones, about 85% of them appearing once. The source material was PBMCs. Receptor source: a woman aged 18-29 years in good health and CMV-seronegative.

Here the CDR3 reads CASSLAAAGEAFF. The CDR3 nucleotides are TGTGCCAGCAGCTTAGCGGCGGCAGGGGAAGCTTTCTTT. This chain links TRBV7-8 with TRBJ1-1; possible D gene TRBD1, 5 bases. The CDR3 is 13 amino acids. Germline CDR1 is SGHVS and CDR2 is FQNEAQ. V was clipped by 0 bases and J by 8 bases, with 10 bases between them.

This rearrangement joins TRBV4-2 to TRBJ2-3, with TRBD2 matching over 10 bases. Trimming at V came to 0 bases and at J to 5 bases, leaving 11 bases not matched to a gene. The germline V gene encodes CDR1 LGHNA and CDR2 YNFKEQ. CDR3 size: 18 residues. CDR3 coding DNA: TGTGCCAGCAGCCAAGAGGGAAAGCGGGGGGGCCCGGGAGATACGCAGTATTTT. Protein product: CASSQEGKRGGPGDTQYF.

This chain's CDR3 is CASSQLGPGGDTQYF. For the CDR3, the DNA is TGTGCCAGCAGCCAACTGGGTCCGGGTGGCGATACGCAGTATTTT. The chain is built from TRBV7-2 and TRBJ2-3; D uncertain. The germline CDR1 and CDR2 sequences are SGHTA and FQGNSA. The CDR3 runs to 15 residues. The V end lost 5 bases, the J end lost 6 bases, and 18 bases lay between the germline ends.

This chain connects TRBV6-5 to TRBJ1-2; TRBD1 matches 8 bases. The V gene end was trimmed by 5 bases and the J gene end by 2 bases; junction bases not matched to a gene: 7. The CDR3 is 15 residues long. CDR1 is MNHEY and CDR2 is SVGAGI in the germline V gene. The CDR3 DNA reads TGTGCCAGCAGTCCAAGACAGGGGACGAACTATGGCTACACCTTC. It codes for CASSPRQGTNYGYTF.

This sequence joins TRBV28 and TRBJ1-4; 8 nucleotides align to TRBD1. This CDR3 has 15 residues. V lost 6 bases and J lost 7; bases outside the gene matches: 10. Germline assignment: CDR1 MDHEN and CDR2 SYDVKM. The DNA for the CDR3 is TGTGCCAGCAGGCTTCCAGGGGGCGGGGGTGAAAAACTGTTTTTT. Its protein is CASRLPGGGGEKLFF.

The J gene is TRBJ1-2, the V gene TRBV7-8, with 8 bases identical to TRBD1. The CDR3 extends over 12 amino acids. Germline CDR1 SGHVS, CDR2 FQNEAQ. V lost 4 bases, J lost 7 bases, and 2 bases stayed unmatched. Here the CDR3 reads CASSSDRAGYTF. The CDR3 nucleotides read TGTGCCAGCAGCTCGGACAGGGCTGGCTACACCTTC.

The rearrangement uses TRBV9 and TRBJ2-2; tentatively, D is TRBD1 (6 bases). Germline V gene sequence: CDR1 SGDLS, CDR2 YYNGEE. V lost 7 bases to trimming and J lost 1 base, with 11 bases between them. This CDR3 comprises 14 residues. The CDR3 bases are TGTGCCAGCCAACGAGGGGGGAACACCGGGGAGCTGTTTTTT. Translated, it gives CASQRGGNTGELFF.

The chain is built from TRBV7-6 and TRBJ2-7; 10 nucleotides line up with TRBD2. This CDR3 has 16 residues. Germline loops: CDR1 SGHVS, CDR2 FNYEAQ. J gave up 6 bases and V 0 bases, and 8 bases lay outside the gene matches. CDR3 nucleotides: TGTGCCAGCAGCTTAGCGCTGTCTAGCGGGGGAAGCGAGCAGTACTTC. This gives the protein CASSLALSSGGSEQYF.

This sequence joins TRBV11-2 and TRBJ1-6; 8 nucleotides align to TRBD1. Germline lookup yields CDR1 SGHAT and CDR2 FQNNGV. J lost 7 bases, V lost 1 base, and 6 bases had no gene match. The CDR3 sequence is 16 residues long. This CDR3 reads CASSLVSGGRNSPLHF. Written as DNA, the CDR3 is TGTGCCAGCAGCTTAGTTTCAGGGGGCCGGAATTCACCCCTCCACTTT.

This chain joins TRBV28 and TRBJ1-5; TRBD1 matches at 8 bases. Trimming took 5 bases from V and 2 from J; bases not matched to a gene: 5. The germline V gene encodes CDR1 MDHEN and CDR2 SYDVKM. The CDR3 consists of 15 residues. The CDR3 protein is CASSPTGVGNQPQHF. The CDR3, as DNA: TGTGCCAGCAGTCCGACAGGGGTGGGCAATCAGCCCCAGCATTTT.

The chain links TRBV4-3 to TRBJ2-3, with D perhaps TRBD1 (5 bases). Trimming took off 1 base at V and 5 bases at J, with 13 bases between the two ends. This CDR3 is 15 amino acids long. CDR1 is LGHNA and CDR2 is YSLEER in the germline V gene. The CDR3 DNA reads TGCGCCAGCAGCCAAGTGACAGCCCCCGGAGATACGCAGTATTTT. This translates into CASSQVTAPGDTQYF.

The CDR3 sequence is CASSPGLAGSYEQYF. The CDR3 bases are TGTGCCAGCTCACCAGGGCTAGCGGGGTCCTACGAGCAGTACTTC. The chain joins TRBV18 to TRBJ2-7, with TRBD2 matching 9 bases. This CDR3 has 15 residues. Germline assignment: CDR1 KGHSH and CDR2 LQKENI. Trimming at V came to 2 bases and at J to 1 base, leaving 3 bases not matched to a gene.

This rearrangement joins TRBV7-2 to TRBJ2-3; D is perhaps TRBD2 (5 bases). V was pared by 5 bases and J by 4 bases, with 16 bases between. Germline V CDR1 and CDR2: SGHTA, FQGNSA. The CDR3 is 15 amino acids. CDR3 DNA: TGTGCCAGCAGCCACGGGGAACACCTAGCAGATACGCAGTATTTT. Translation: CASSHGEHLADTQYF.

The DNA of the CDR3 is TGTGCCAGCGAGACCGGGGAGAAGGGTAATTCACCCCTCCACTTT. The encoded protein is CASETGEKGNSPLHF. This rearrangement joins TRBV19 to TRBJ1-6, with no clear D. CDR1 is LNHDA, CDR2 SQIVND, per germline (reference sequence). The V end was cut by 9 bases, the J end by 6 bases, with 18 bases between. The CDR3 totals 15 residues.

The CDR3 loop reads CASSVDYSGPGELFF. The CDR3, as DNA: TGTGCCAGCAGCGTGGATTACTCAGGGCCCGGGGAGCTGTTTTTT. This chain joins TRBV9 and TRBJ2-2; TRBD1 is a possible D gene (5 bases). The CDR3 covers 15 residues. From germline, CDR1 is SGDLS and CDR2 YYNGEE. V lost 2 bases, J lost 6 bases, and 14 bases lay in between. The full variable domain, rest sourced from reference TRBV9 and TRBJ2-2, is DSGVTQTPKHLITATGQRVTLRCSPRSGDLSVYWYQQSLDQGLQFLIQYYNGEERAKGNILERFSAQQFPDLHSELNLSSLELGDSALYFCASSVDYSGPGELFFGEGSRLTVL.

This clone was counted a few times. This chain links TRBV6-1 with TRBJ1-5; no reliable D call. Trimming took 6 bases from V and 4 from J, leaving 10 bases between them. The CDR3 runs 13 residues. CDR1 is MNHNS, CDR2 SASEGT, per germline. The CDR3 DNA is TGTGCCAGCAGGAGAGGGCTTAATCAGCCCCAGCATTTT. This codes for CASRRGLNQPQHF.

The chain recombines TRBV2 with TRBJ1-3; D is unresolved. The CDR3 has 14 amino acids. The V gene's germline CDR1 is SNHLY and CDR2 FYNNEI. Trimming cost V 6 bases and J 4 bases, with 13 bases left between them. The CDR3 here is CASSGGVAGNTIYF. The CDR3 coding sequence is TGTGCCAGCAGCGGCGGCGTTGCCGGAAACACCATATATTTT.

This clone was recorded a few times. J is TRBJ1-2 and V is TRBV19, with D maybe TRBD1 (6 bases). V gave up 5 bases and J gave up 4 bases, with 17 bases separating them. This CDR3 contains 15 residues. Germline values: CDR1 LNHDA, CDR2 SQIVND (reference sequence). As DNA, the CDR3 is TGTGCCAGTAGTCTCAGGGGCGGACTCTCCTATGGCTACACCTTC. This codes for CASSLRGGLSYGYTF.

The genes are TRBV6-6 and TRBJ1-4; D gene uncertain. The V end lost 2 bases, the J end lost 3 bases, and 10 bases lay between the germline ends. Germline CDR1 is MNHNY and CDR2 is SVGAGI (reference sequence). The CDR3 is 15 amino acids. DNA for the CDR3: TGTGCCAGCAGTTACCGGTCACTGGCTAATGAAAAACTGTTTTTT. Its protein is CASSYRSLANEKLFF.

CDR3 region: CASRTLDTGELFF. The DNA of the CDR3 is TGTGCCTCACGGACATTGGACACCGGGGAGCTGTTTTTT. This sequence joins TRBV6-5 and TRBJ2-2; tentative D call: TRBD1 (5 bases). Germline CDR1 MNHEY, CDR2 SVGAGI. This CDR3 contains 13 residues. The V end was cut by 11 bases, the J end by 3 bases, with 13 bases between.

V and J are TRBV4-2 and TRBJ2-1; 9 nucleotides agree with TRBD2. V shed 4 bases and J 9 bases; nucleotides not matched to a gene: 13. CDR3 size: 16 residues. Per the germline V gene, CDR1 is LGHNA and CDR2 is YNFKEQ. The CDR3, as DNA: TGTGCCAGCAGCCCATACCATGGGGGACTAGCAGGTGAGCAGTTCTTC. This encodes CASSPYHGGLAGEQFF.

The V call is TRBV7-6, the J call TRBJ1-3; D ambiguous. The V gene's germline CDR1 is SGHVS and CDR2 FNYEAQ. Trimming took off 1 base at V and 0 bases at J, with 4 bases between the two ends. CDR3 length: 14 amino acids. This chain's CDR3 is CASSLDYSGNTIYF. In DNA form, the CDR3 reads TGTGCCAGCAGCTTAGATTACTCTGGAAACACCATATATTTT.